The 7 T cell receptor beta chains given below trace back to one sample, sequenced in a study of T cell repertoires in aging, cancer and after chemotherapy. A mixed TRB-A/B primer pool amplified rearranged TRB by multiplex touch-down PCR. TCRdb reprocessed the multiplex PCR reads via MiXCR and lists one record per CDR3 protein. The table records 2,500 to 3,500 distinct CDR3 sequences, approximately 23% of them present only once. TCR beta rearrangements were amplified from peripheral blood genomic DNA. The specimen sequenced was blood. The receptor set was obtained from a human donor with a solid tumor.

By frequency in the sample, this clonotype is medium-sized. The chain employs TRBV11-1 and TRBJ2-3; D gene unclear. The germline gives CDR1 SGHAT, CDR2 FQDESV (reference sequence). The V gene lost 6 bases and the J gene lost 1 base, with 14 bases spanning the gap. This CDR3 has 15 residues. CDR3 DNA: TGTGCCAGCAGGGCGACAAGGGTTGGCACAGATACGCAGTATTTT. It specifies CASRATRVGTDTQYF.

This clonotype is medium-sized within its sample. This chain links TRBV6-5 with TRBJ1-1; D is ambiguous. There are 13 residues in the CDR3. Per the germline V gene, CDR1 is MNHEY and CDR2 is SVGAGI. Trimming shortened V by 2 bases and J by 1 base, and 5 bases separated the two germline ends. The CDR3 region is CASSYDGNTEAFF. Written as DNA, the CDR3 is TGTGCCAGCAGTTACGACGGGAACACTGAAGCTTTCTTT.

The rearrangement joins TRBV6-5 to TRBJ2-7; TRBD2 agrees at 8 bases. CDR3 size: 15 residues. With V trimmed by 5 bases and J by 5 bases, 11 bases remained unmatched. The germline V gene encodes CDR1 MNHEY and CDR2 SVGAGI. CDR3 in DNA: TGTGCCAGCAGTGTTCGGGGGGGCCTCGTGGACGAGCAGTACTTC. Encoded protein: CASSVRGGLVDEQYF.

By share, this clonotype ranks as medium-sized. The rearrangement links TRBV6-6 to TRBJ1-2, with 8 positions matching TRBD1. CDR1 is MNHNY and CDR2 is SVGAGI in the germline V gene (reference sequence). The CDR3 is made up of 15 amino acids. The V segment lost 6 bases and the J segment 4 bases; nucleotides outside the gene matches: 10. CDR3 loop: CASRHPDRVGYGYTF. The CDR3 DNA reads as TGTGCCAGCAGACATCCGGACAGGGTCGGCTATGGCTACACCTTC.

This clonotype qualifies as large (0.1 to 1%). The chain joins TRBV6-4 to TRBJ2-3; 12 bases are shared with TRBD2. Germline CDR1 reads MRHNA; CDR2 reads SNTAGT. This CDR3 has 15 amino acids. V lost 5 bases to trimming and J lost 3 bases; unmatched junction nucleotides: 3. CDR3 in amino acids: CASSPTSGGTDTQYF. The CDR3 nucleotides read TGTGCCAGCAGTCCGACTAGCGGGGGAACAGATACGCAGTATTTT.

This clonotype occurred a few times. The genes are TRBV7-2 and TRBJ2-5; D is uncertain. CDR1 SGHTA and CDR2 FQGNSA come from the germline V gene. V was pared by 0 bases and J by 2 bases, with 7 bases between. The CDR3 totals 14 residues. The CDR3 loop reads CASSLALGQETQYF. The CDR3 nucleotides are TGTGCCAGCAGCTTAGCGCTAGGACAAGAGACCCAGTACTTC.

This clonotype was counted only a few times. This rearrangement joins TRBV11-2 to TRBJ2-2, with D possibly called TRBD1 or TRBD2 (5 bases each). V was cut by 0 bases and J by 2 bases, with 7 bases left in between. The CDR3 consists of 15 residues. Looked up from germline, CDR1 is SGHAT and CDR2 is FQNNGV. CDR3 amino acids: CASSLDGGNTGELFF. For the CDR3, the DNA is TGTGCCAGCAGCTTAGATGGGGGAAACACCGGGGAGCTGTTTTTT.